The 14 T cell receptor beta chains below come from one sample, sequenced in a study of blood T cell repertoires in COVID-19. Here immunoSEQ multiplex PCR was the method, and the copy in TCRdb shows in-frame clones only, minus some. The profile shows a few hundred thousand clones, about 90% of them singletons. What was sequenced was PBMCs or T cells enriched from blood (not recorded which). These receptors originate from a woman under 40 who had recovered from COVID-19.

The J gene is TRBJ2-7, the V gene TRBV5-1; D is undetermined. The CDR3 contains 14 residues. Trimming shortened V by 4 bases and J by 0 bases, and 11 bases separated the two germline ends. Per the germline V gene, CDR1 is SGHRS and CDR2 is YFSETQ. CDR3 amino acids: CASSLAQSSYEQYF. The CDR3 nucleotides read TGCGCCAGCAGCCTGGCACAGAGCTCCTACGAGCAGTACTTC. The entire variable domain, with the rest obtained from reference TRBV5-1 and TRBJ2-7, is as follows: KAGVTQTPRYLIKTRGQQVTLSCSPISGHRSVSWYQQTPGQGLQFLFEYFSETQRNKGNFPGRFSGRQFSNSRSEMNVSTLELGDSALYLCASSLAQSSYEQYFGPGTRLTVT.

The chain is built from TRBV10-3 and TRBJ2-3, with 16 bases aligning to TRBD2. With V trimmed by 3 bases and J by 4 bases, 1 base remained unmatched. CDR1 is ENHRY, CDR2 SYGVKD, per germline. This CDR3 region has 16 residues. The CDR3 DNA reads TGTGCCATCAGTGAAGGGACTAGCGGGGGGGCAGATACGCAGTATTTT. Translating it yields CAISEGTSGGADTQYF.

CDR3 sequence reads: CASTPGHGGTGELFF. The CDR3 DNA is TGTGCCAGCACCCCCGGACACGGCGGCACCGGGGAGCTGTTTTTT. The chain employs TRBV6-5 and TRBJ2-2; D is perhaps TRBD1 (5 bases). This CDR3 spans 15 amino acids. V was shortened by 7 bases and J by 4 bases, with 16 bases between the two germline ends. Germline V gene data show CDR1 as MNHEY and CDR2 as SVGAGI.

This chain joins TRBV7-6 and TRBJ2-3, with 11 bases fitting TRBD2. With V trimmed by 5 bases and J by 4 bases, 5 bases remained unmatched. The CDR3 length is 15 residues. Germline V gene sequence: CDR1 SGHVS, CDR2 FNYEAQ. CDR3 in DNA: TGTGCCAGCAGCCGGGCACTAGCGGGGGCAGATACGCAGTATTTT. Its translation: CASSRALAGADTQYF. The variable domain in full, completed from reference TRBV7-6 and TRBJ2-3, reads GAGVSQSPRYKVTKRGQDVALRCDPISGHVSLYWYRQALGQGPEFLTYFNYEAQQDKSGLPNDRFSAERPEGSISTLTIQRTEQRDSAMYRCASSRALAGADTQYFGPGTRLTVL.

The CDR3: CATKMNTEAFF. CDR3 coding DNA: TGTGCCACTAAGATGAACACTGAAGCTTTCTTT. This sequence joins TRBV19 and TRBJ1-1; no clear D. The V and J ends lost 10 bases and 0 bases respectively, with 6 bases between them. Germline V gene lookup returns CDR1 LNHDA and CDR2 SQIVND (reference sequence). This CDR3 has 11 residues.

This clone was picked up one time. V and J are TRBV6-5 and TRBJ1-2; a weak D match, TRBD1 (6 bases). Trimming cost V 2 bases and J 4 bases, with 14 bases left between them. CDR1 is MNHEY, CDR2 SVGAGI, per germline. The CDR3 runs 15 residues. The CDR3 nucleotides are TGTGCCAGCAGTTACGGACAGCCGAGGAGCTATGGCTACACCTTC. It encodes CASSYGQPRSYGYTF.

As concerns this clone: Other DNA sequences in this specimen translate into the identical CDR3. The J gene is TRBJ2-7, the V gene TRBV5-5; the D gene is possibly TRBD2 (6 bases). In germline, CDR1 is SGHKS, CDR2 YYEKEE (reference sequence). V gave up 0 bases and J gave up 1 base, with 8 bases separating them. The length of the CDR3 is 14 residues. CDR3 in amino acids: CASSLVGRSYEQYF. CDR3 bases: TGTGCCAGCAGCTTGGTAGGGAGGTCCTACGAGCAGTACTTC.

V usage is TRBV6-1 and J usage is TRBJ2-2; unclear D gene. In germline, CDR1 is MNHNS, CDR2 SASEGT. V was cut by 2 bases and J by 4 bases, with 2 bases left in between. The CDR3 has 12 amino acids. The CDR3 nucleotides read TGTGCCAGCAGTGAACTCACCGGGGAGCTGTTTTTT. Encoded protein: CASSELTGELFF.

The chain carries TRBV19 and TRBJ1-2, with D maybe TRBD1 (6 bases). The CDR3 runs to 14 residues. V lost 6 bases to trimming and J lost 7 bases, with 18 bases between them. The V gene's germline CDR1 is LNHDA and CDR2 SQIVND (reference sequence). The CDR3 DNA reads TGTGCCAGTAGGCGCGACTCAGGGGTCAGTGGCTACACCTTC. Encoded protein: CASRRDSGVSGYTF.

This chain connects TRBV4-3 to TRBJ2-3; D unclear. In germline, CDR1 is LGHNA, CDR2 YSLEER. The CDR3 is 14 residues long. Trimming took off 1 base at V and 0 bases at J, with 5 bases between the two ends. CDR3 bases: TGCGCCAGCAGCCAAGGAACTAGCACAGATACGCAGTATTTT. As protein: CASSQGTSTDTQYF.

The rearrangement joins TRBV19 to TRBJ2-2, with a possible D match to TRBD1 (6 bases). V was pared by 4 bases and J by 0 bases, with 15 bases between. The germline gives CDR1 LNHDA, CDR2 SQIVND (reference sequence). The CDR3 totals 17 residues. In nucleotides, the CDR3 is TGTGCCAGTAGTACCCACCCGGGACAAGCGAACACCGGGGAGCTGTTTTTT. This codes for CASSTHPGQANTGELFF.

This chain links TRBV2 with TRBJ2-5; 9 bases match TRBD1. The ends lost 6 bases at V and 4 bases at J; junction bases unmatched: 9. CDR3 length equals 15 residues. Germline V gene sequence: CDR1 SNHLY, CDR2 FYNNEI. The CDR3 region has the DNA TGTGCCAGCAGCGCAGCCACAGGGGGCCGAGAGACCCAGTACTTC. This sequence encodes CASSAATGGRETQYF.

The rearrangement uses TRBV7-2 and TRBJ2-7, with 9 bases aligning to TRBD2. V lost 8 bases and J lost 7; bases outside the gene matches: 12. This CDR3 region has 14 residues. Germline V gene lookup returns CDR1 SGHTA and CDR2 FQGNSA. CDR3 DNA sequence: TGTGCCAGCCGGGCTAGCGGGGTGAATGGGGAGCAGTACTTC. This sequence encodes CASRASGVNGEQYF.

The genes are TRBV30 and TRBJ1-1, with D unresolved. CDR1 and CDR2 from the germline V gene are GTSNPN and SVGIG (reference sequence). This CDR3 spans 11 amino acids. Trimming took off 1 base at V and 11 bases at J, with 11 bases between the two ends. In DNA form, the CDR3 reads TGTGCCTGGAGTGGATGGGAGTCGGCTTTCTTT. The encoded protein is CAWSGWESAFF.